This record concerns one T cell receptor beta chain sequence. The antigen remains undetermined. CDR3 size: 16 residues. Trimming took off 0 bases at V and 1 base at J, with 12 bases between the two ends. Germline CDR1 is SGHTS and CDR2 is YDEGEE. Assay: immunoSEQ multiplex PCR; the TCRdb copy retains only in-frame clones and omits some. The sample includes 85,000 to 130,000 clones, 91% of them seen just once. This sample was included in a study of siplizumab effects on memory and regulatory T cells. Study-wide results and limits: Most proliferating CD4+ or CD8+ clones, roughly 80-97%, had no naive or memory assignment. Fewer alloreactive sequences mapped to unstimulated CD4+ memory cells under siplizumab. Mean Treg-derived proportions of mappable alloreactive CD4+ clones were approximately 69% for siplizumab and around 29% for controls.

This receptor was taken from a human donor in good health. Some clones in this sample may be carry-over from other donors' samples. The rearrangement joins TRBV5-8 to TRBJ2-3, with D possibly TRBD1 on 5 matching bases. Sequenced: CD4+ T cells sorted from blood. CDR3 amino acids: CASSLEFVRGTDTQYF. The DNA of the CDR3 is TGTGCCAGCAGCTTGGAATTTGTCAGGGGCACAGATACGCAGTATTTT. The full variable domain, completed using reference TRBV5-8 and TRBJ2-3, is EAGVTQSPTHLIKTRGQQATLRCSPISGHTSVYWYQQALGLGLQFLLWYDEGEERNRGNFPPRFSGRQFPNYSSELNVNALELEDSALYLCASSLEFVRGTDTQYFGPGTRLTVL.